This T cell receptor (beta chain) was retrieved from a study of human T cells and chemical hapten exposure. Regarding the study as a whole: Significantly greater numbers of large CDR3 similarity clusters came from expanded TCRs than from controls.

Germline assignment: CDR1 MNHEY and CDR2 SVGAGI. This CDR3 is 13 amino acids long. V was cut by 0 bases and J by 3 bases, with 3 bases left in between. This clonotype was observed at least ten times. Its antigen is unknown. Noted time point: patch test 2, 6 weeks after DPC sensitization. As for treatment: therapeutic diphenylcyclopropenone sensitization with weekly scalp DPC. Authors' analysis steps: Samples ranged from about 23,224 to 700,000 TCRs, with a median of approximately 91,000. Each CDR3 protein gets one entry after TCRdb re-called the RACE reads with MiXCR. TCRdb, rather than the study authors, made the V and J calls. Seen here are some 99,000 distinct CDR3 sequences, 9% to 9.5% observed once, and the top ten hold approximately 3%.

The input for sequencing was whole blood, taken in connection with sensitization to the hapten diphenylcyclopropenone (DPC). This clonotype originated in a woman in her 40s with alopecia areata. Some clones in this sample may be carry-over from other donors' samples. The chain is built from TRBV6-5 and TRBJ1-3; D unclear. The CDR3 sequence: CASSYSRGNTIYF. CDR3 bases: TGTGCCAGCAGTTACTCGCGTGGAAACACCATATATTTT.